These 18 T cell receptor beta chains originate from one sample sequenced in a study of blood T cell repertoires in COVID-19. This table comes from immunoSEQ multiplex PCR, and its TCRdb copy is limited to in-frame clones, with some not included. The data contain some 320,000 clones, about nine tenths of them seen just once; the ten biggest clones take up around 2.7%. Input material: PBMCs or T cells enriched from blood (not recorded which). All receptors come from a man aged 55 to 70 who had recovered from COVID-19.

The count of this clone is one. This rearrangement joins TRBV30 to TRBJ1-3; 10 positions agree with TRBD1. This CDR3 contains 15 residues. Germline V gene sequence: CDR1 GTSNPN, CDR2 SVGIG (reference sequence). V dropped 8 bases and J dropped 4; count of bases not matched to a gene: 11. The CDR3 sequence is CAGWTGGRLGNTIYF. The DNA for the CDR3 is TGTGCCGGGTGGACAGGGGGACGTTTAGGAAACACCATATATTTT.

The chain links TRBV4-2 to TRBJ1-3; no definite D call. This CDR3 region has 19 residues. Trimming removed 1 base from V and 7 bases from J, with 26 bases in between. From germline, CDR1 is LGHNA and CDR2 YNFKEQ. DNA for the CDR3: TGTGCCAGCAGCCAAGTGGTAGGAGGGAGGTCGCCTTCGCGGAACACCATATATTTT. Protein product: CASSQVVGGRSPSRNTIYF.

The V gene is TRBV2, the J gene TRBJ2-1; TRBD2 might be the D (5 bases). CDR3 length: 15 amino acids. Germline V gives CDR1 SNHLY, CDR2 FYNNEI. Trimming removed 8 bases at V and 2 bases at J, with 16 bases between. CDR3 loop: CASRLTRETYNEQFF. CDR3 nucleotides: TGTGCCAGCCGACTCACCCGGGAAACCTACAATGAGCAGTTCTTC. Variable domain in full (rest from reference TRBV2 and TRBJ2-1): EPEVTQTPSHQVTQMGQEVILRCVPISNHLYFYWYRQILGQKVEFLVSFYNNEISEKSEIFDDQFSVERPDGSNFTLKIRSTKLEDSAMYFCASRLTRETYNEQFFGPGTRLTVL.

This chain links TRBV4-1 with TRBJ2-5; 7 bases map to TRBD2. The CDR3 is 18 amino acids. V lost 6 bases and J lost 2; bases outside the gene matches: 18. Germline lookup yields CDR1 MGHRA and CDR2 YSYEKL. DNA for the CDR3: TGCGCCAGCAGGAGAACGCGGGAGCCCCGAGCCCCTCAAGAGACCCAGTACTTC. It encodes CASRRTREPRAPQETQYF.

The rearrangement uses TRBV6-5 and TRBJ1-2, with unresolved D. CDR1 and CDR2 from the germline V gene are MNHEY and SVGAGI. CDR3 size: 14 residues. Between the trimmed V and J ends, which lost 2 bases and 4 bases, there was a span of 11 bases. Here the CDR3 DNA reads TGTGCCAGCAGTTACGCACGAGGATCCTATGGCTACACCTTC. Protein product: CASSYARGSYGYTF.

V is TRBV7-2 and J is TRBJ1-6; D perhaps matches TRBD1 (6 bases). This CDR3 region has 13 residues. CDR1 is SGHTA and CDR2 is FQGNSA in the germline V gene. Trimming cost V 6 bases and J 7 bases, with 10 bases left between them. CDR3 DNA sequence: TGTGCCAGCAGAGGACAGTCCAATTCACCCCTCCACTTT. Protein: CASRGQSNSPLHF. The entire variable domain, with the rest obtained from reference TRBV7-2 and TRBJ1-6, is as follows: GAGVSQSPSNKVTEKGKDVELRCDPISGHTALYWYRQSLGQGLEFLIYFQGNSAPDKSGLPSDRFSAERTGGSVSTLTIQRTQQEDSAVYLCASRGQSNSPLHFGNGTRLTVT.

The chain combines TRBV7-2 with TRBJ2-4, with 8 positions matching TRBD2. The CDR3 totals 16 residues. With V trimmed by 5 bases and J by 0 bases, 6 bases remained unmatched. Germline V gene lookup returns CDR1 SGHTA and CDR2 FQGNSA. The CDR3 coding sequence is TGTGCCAGCAGCGTCAGCGGGGGAGAAGCCAAAAACATTCAGTACTTC. Protein sequence: CASSVSGGEAKNIQYF. Using reference TRBV7-2 and TRBJ2-4 for the parts outside the CDR3, the full variable domain is GAGVSQSPSNKVTEKGKDVELRCDPISGHTALYWYRQSLGQGLEFLIYFQGNSAPDKSGLPSDRFSAERTGGSVSTLTIQRTQQEDSAVYLCASSVSGGEAKNIQYFGAGTRLSVL.

J is TRBJ2-5 and V is TRBV7-3; 13 bases fit TRBD2. With 5 bases clipped from V and 4 bases from J, the junction kept 4 bases outside the gene matches. The CDR3 spans 15 residues. The germline V gene encodes CDR1 SGHTA and CDR2 FQGTGA. In DNA, the CDR3 is TGTGCCAGCAGCACAGGACTAGCGGGAGCAGAGACCCAGTACTTC. Encoded protein: CASSTGLAGAETQYF. Combining the CDR3 with reference TRBV7-3 and TRBJ2-5 gives the whole variable domain GAGVSQTPSNKVTEKGKYVELRCDPISGHTALYWYRQSLGQGPEFLIYFQGTGAADDSGLPNDRFFAVRPEGSVSTLKIQRTERGDSAVYLCASSTGLAGAETQYFGPGTRLLVL.

This chain uses TRBV9 with TRBJ2-7; 8 bases align to TRBD2. The trim removed 6 bases at V and 3 bases at J, leaving 14 bases unmatched. This CDR3 is 16 amino acids long. Looked up from germline, CDR1 is SGDLS and CDR2 is YYNGEE. The CDR3, as DNA: TGTGCCAGCAACCCCTTGAGCGGGAGTGGAGTCTACGAGCAGTACTTC. Translating it yields CASNPLSGSGVYEQYF.

The chain employs TRBV27 and TRBJ2-1, with D possibly being TRBD1 (6 bases). Germline V gene data show CDR1 as MNHEY and CDR2 as SMNVEV (reference sequence). This CDR3 is 18 amino acids long. V gave up 2 bases and J gave up 5 bases, with 22 bases separating them. CDR3 amino acids: CASSLDRTQPGKNNEQFF. The CDR3 nucleotides are TGTGCCAGCAGTTTAGACAGGACCCAGCCAGGGAAGAACAATGAGCAGTTCTTC.

This chain links TRBV4-1 with TRBJ2-1; tentative D call: TRBD1 (7 bases). The V gene lost 2 bases and the J gene lost 9 bases, with 20 bases spanning the gap. The CDR3 is made up of 16 amino acids. The germline V gene encodes CDR1 MGHRA and CDR2 YSYEKL. CDR3 coding DNA: TGCGCCAGCAGCCAACCAGGGGGGCGGGGTACGAGTGAGCAGTTCTTC. Encoded protein: CASSQPGGRGTSEQFF.

The CDR3 DNA sequence: TGTGCCAGCAGCCCCCATGCGGGTCCGTCACCCCTCCACTTT. Translation: CASSPHAGPSPLHF. This chain links TRBV7-2 with TRBJ1-6; D gene ambiguous. Germline V lookup: CDR1 SGHTA, CDR2 FQGNSA. There are 14 residues in the CDR3. V was trimmed by 5 bases and J by 10 bases, leaving 15 bases between them.

The rearrangement links TRBV3-1 (or the pseudogene TRBV3-2) to TRBJ1-2, with no clear D. V was shortened by 0 bases and J by 7 bases, with 24 bases between the two germline ends. CDR1 LGHDT and CDR2 YNNKEL come from the germline V gene (reference sequence). The CDR3 runs 18 residues. CDR3 sequence: CASSQDSVSTLRRRGYTF. For the CDR3, the DNA is TGTGCCAGCAGCCAAGATAGTGTGTCGACACTTAGAAGACGTGGCTACACCTTC.

The rearrangement links TRBV30 to TRBJ2-7, with a tentative D call TRBD1 (6 bases). V lost 1 base to trimming and J lost 4 bases, with 14 bases between them. Germline V gives CDR1 GTSNPN, CDR2 SVGIG (reference sequence). This CDR3 is built from 14 residues. The CDR3 bases are TGTGCCTGGAGTGCTCAGGGGCCTCCATACGAGCAGTACTTC. Protein product: CAWSAQGPPYEQYF.

V and J are TRBV11-3 and TRBJ1-1; tentative D call: TRBD1 (6 bases). Germline V gene lookup returns CDR1 SGHNT and CDR2 YENEEA. Trimming shortened V by 1 base and J by 6 bases, and 12 bases separated the two germline ends. There are 14 residues in the CDR3. The CDR3 DNA sequence: TGTGCCAGCAGCTTAGCAGGGGAGTATTCTGAAGCTTTCTTT. It encodes CASSLAGEYSEAFF.

The V and J genes are TRBV19 and TRBJ1-5, with 9 bases lining up with TRBD1. Germline loops: CDR1 LNHDA, CDR2 SQIVND (reference sequence). CDR3 length equals 16 residues. V dropped 6 bases and J dropped 5; count of bases not matched to a gene: 11. CDR3 DNA: TGTGCCAGTAGACCTAACGGGGACAGGGTCTATCAGCCCCAGCATTTT. Protein sequence: CASRPNGDRVYQPQHF.

This clone was seen a single time. The V call is TRBV12-5, the J call TRBJ1-2; 8 nucleotides match TRBD1. Germline CDR1 reads LGHNT; CDR2 reads FRNRAP. J lost 0 bases, V lost 6 bases, and 12 bases had no gene match. This CDR3 is 17 amino acids long. The CDR3 sequence: CASGSIITGGANYGYTF. The DNA of the CDR3 is TGTGCTAGTGGATCCATTATAACAGGGGGAGCTAACTATGGCTACACCTTC.

V gene TRBV11-2 combines with J gene TRBJ2-3; D might be TRBD1 (6 bases). The CDR3 sequence is 19 residues long. The germline V and J ends were trimmed by 1 base and 4 bases, with 24 bases remaining between them. The germline CDR1 and CDR2 sequences are SGHAT and FQNNGV. CDR3 protein: CASSLGGRGRVAHADTQYF. The CDR3 bases are TGTGCCAGCAGCTTAGGCGGCAGGGGACGGGTGGCGCACGCAGATACGCAGTATTTT. The whole variable domain, filled in from reference TRBV11-2 and TRBJ2-3, reads EAGVAQSPRYKIIEKRQSVAFWCNPISGHATLYWYQQILGQGPKLLIQFQNNGVVDDSQLPKDRFSAERLKGVDSTLKIQPAKLEDSAVYLCASSLGGRGRVAHADTQYFGPGTRLTVL.